The 20 T cell receptor beta chains below were found in one sample sequenced in a study of OX40 agonist ivuxolimab in advanced cancers. Method: immunoSEQ multiplex PCR; TCRdb's copy keeps in-frame clones and lacks some. The table records around 50,000 clones, approximately 91% of them present only once. The material was CD4+ or CD8+ T cells sorted from blood, obtained in a trial of the OX40 agonist ivuxolimab. The receptors were gathered from an adult with an advanced solid tumor such as melanoma, head and neck, liver or kidney cancer.

This clone was seen once. The chain employs TRBV6-1 and TRBJ2-7, with TRBD1 identical over 10 bases. The germline CDR1 and CDR2 sequences are MNHNS and SASEGT. This CDR3 has 19 residues. The J segment lost 0 bases and the V segment lost 3 bases, leaving 14 bases of the junction unmatched. The CDR3 region has the DNA TGTGCCAGCAGTGATTGGGAGTCAAAGGGACAGGGGTACTCCTACGAGCAGTACTTC. Its protein is CASSDWESKGQGYSYEQYF.

V and J are TRBV10-1 and TRBJ2-1, with TRBD2 as a possible D gene (6 bases). The CDR3 length is 16 residues. The V and J ends lost 2 bases and 2 bases respectively, with 13 bases between them. Per germline, CDR1 WNHNN and CDR2 SYGVQD (reference sequence). The CDR3 DNA reads TGCGCCAGCAGTGAGCGGGGCGGGGAGGCCTACAATGAGCAGTTCTTC. Encoded protein: CASSERGGEAYNEQFF.

This clone was seen only once. V is TRBV6-5 and J is TRBJ2-7; 9 bases fit TRBD2. The CDR3 covers 15 residues. CDR1 and CDR2 (germline): MNHEY, SVGAGI. J gave up 7 bases and V 5 bases, and 12 bases lay outside the gene matches. The chain's CDR3 is CASSPSAGGHYEQYF. Here the CDR3 DNA reads TGTGCCAGCAGTCCATCGGCGGGGGGGCATTATGAGCAGTACTTC.

V and J are TRBV9 and TRBJ2-5; D is uncertain. The CDR3 loop spans 13 amino acids. V lost 0 bases and J 3 bases, leaving 6 bases between the germline ends. From germline, CDR1 is SGDLS and CDR2 YYNGEE. The chain's CDR3 is CASSVGIEETQYF. CDR3 DNA: TGTGCCAGCAGCGTAGGGATAGAAGAGACCCAGTACTTC.

The chain couples TRBV6-5 to TRBJ2-7; tentative D call: TRBD2 (5 bases). The CDR3 length is 13 residues. CDR1 and CDR2 (germline): MNHEY, SVGAGI. The ends were cut back, 8 bases at V and 3 bases at J, with 14 bases in the middle. The CDR3 bases are TGTGCCAGCCGCGGGTTAGCTGGCTACGAGCAGTACTTC. It encodes CASRGLAGYEQYF.

The CDR3, as DNA: TGTGCCAGCAGTTACGGTGGGCTAACCTACGAGCAGTACTTC. Translating gives CASSYGGLTYEQYF. The chain links TRBV6-6 to TRBJ2-7; D is uncertain. The CDR3 is 14 residues long. The V gene's germline CDR1 is MNHNY and CDR2 SVGAGI (reference sequence). V lost 2 bases and J 2 bases, leaving 10 bases between the germline ends.

The rearrangement links TRBV4-2 to TRBJ1-2; D gene unclear. Per germline, CDR1 LGHNA and CDR2 YNFKEQ. Trimming shortened V by 0 bases and J by 4 bases, and 15 bases separated the two germline ends. The CDR3 spans 16 residues. CDR3 sequence: CASSQDSPETVYGYTF. DNA of the CDR3: TGTGCCAGCAGCCAAGATAGCCCGGAGACCGTCTATGGCTACACCTTC.

The chain recombines TRBV6-5 with TRBJ2-5; D remains ambiguous. This CDR3 is built from 11 residues. CDR1 is MNHEY and CDR2 is SVGAGI in the germline V gene. Trimming removed 6 bases from V and 5 bases from J, with 7 bases in between. CDR3 protein: CASRDGETQYF. The CDR3 nucleotides are TGTGCCAGCAGGGACGGGGAGACCCAGTACTTC.

V is TRBV21-1 and J is TRBJ2-5; the DNA was not compared with TRBD2, the D call given in the table. The J call is in doubt because the DNA end fits TRBJ2-7 better. TRBV21-1 is labeled a pseudogene. The CDR3 totals 15 residues. The CDR3 reads CASSQAPGNSYEQYF. The CDR3 DNA follows: TGTGCCAGCAGCCAAGCCCCCGGGAACTCCTACGAGCAGTACTTC.

For the CDR3, the DNA is TGTGCCAGCAGCTCCCGGGCCGCCACGGGGACCCAGTACTTC. It codes for CASSSRAATGTQYF. V gene TRBV21-1 combines with J gene TRBJ2-5. TRBV21-1 is classified as a pseudogene. CDR3 length equals 14 residues.

The rearrangement joins TRBV7-8 to TRBJ1-2; 9 nucleotides line up with TRBD1. Germline CDR1 reads SGHVS; CDR2 reads FQNEAQ. Trimming at V came to 2 bases and at J to 6 bases, leaving 7 bases not matched to a gene. The CDR3 spans 15 residues. The CDR3 spells CASSLRQQGAHGYTF. DNA of the CDR3: TGTGCCAGCAGCTTACGGCAACAGGGGGCCCATGGCTACACCTTC.

The chain has TRBV6-4 and TRBJ2-2; 8 bases agree with TRBD2. J was trimmed by 5 bases and V by 9 bases; bases with no gene match: 11. Germline V gene lookup returns CDR1 MRHNA and CDR2 SNTAGT. The CDR3 covers 15 residues. Here the CDR3 DNA reads TGTGCCAGGTGTAAAAGCGGGAGAGTAACCGGGGAGCTGTTTTTT. Amino acid sequence: CARCKSGRVTGELFF.

The chain joins TRBV7-8 to TRBJ1-2; D is undetermined. CDR1 SGHVS and CDR2 FQNEAQ come from the germline V gene. With 3 bases removed from V and 5 bases from J, the gap between germline ends came to 13 bases. The CDR3 is made up of 14 amino acids. In DNA form, the CDR3 reads TGTGCCAGCAGCTTCCAGAGGTTGGGGTATGGCTACACCTTC. This codes for CASSFQRLGYGYTF.

The chain joins TRBV15 to TRBJ2-1, with TRBD2 identical over 9 bases. CDR3 length: 15 amino acids. The germline V gene has CDR1 LNHNV and CDR2 YYDKDF (reference sequence). The V segment lost 2 bases and the J segment 2 bases; nucleotides outside the gene matches: 1. This chain's CDR3 is CATSRSSGTYNEQFF. The CDR3 DNA sequence: TGTGCCACCAGCAGATCTAGCGGGACCTACAATGAGCAGTTCTTC.

The chain joins TRBV2 to TRBJ2-5, with 8 bases aligning to TRBD2. TRBJ2-7 matches the DNA end more closely, so the J call is doubtful. Per germline, CDR1 SNHLY and CDR2 FYNNEI. The CDR3 totals 13 residues. The DNA for the CDR3 is TGTGCCAGCATCAAGCGGGGGAGCTACGAGCAGTACTTC. Protein: CASIKRGSYEQYF.

The chain links TRBV2 to TRBJ2-7, with D hard to call. Germline CDR1 SNHLY, CDR2 FYNNEI. The CDR3 runs to 16 residues. Trimming took 6 bases from V and 4 from J, leaving 22 bases between them. CDR3 residues: CASSSLTELSIYEQYF. The CDR3 coding sequence is TGTGCCAGCAGCTCCCTTACAGAGCTCAGTATTTACGAGCAGTACTTC.

V and J are TRBV15 and TRBJ1-1; D gene ambiguous. There are 12 residues in the CDR3. Looked up from germline, CDR1 is LNHNV and CDR2 is YYDKDF (reference sequence). The V and J ends lost 2 bases and 1 base respectively, with 2 bases between them. The CDR3: CATSRRNTEAFF. The CDR3, as DNA: TGTGCCACCAGCAGACGGAACACTGAAGCTTTCTTT.

The chain recombines TRBV5-6 with TRBJ2-7; 7 nucleotides agree with TRBD2. The CDR3 has 16 residues. V shed 1 base and J 2 bases; nucleotides not matched to a gene: 9. The germline CDR1 and CDR2 sequences are SGHDT and YYEEEE. The CDR3 region is CASSLYLVGTTYEQYF. CDR3 DNA sequence: TGTGCCAGCAGCTTGTATTTGGTAGGGACTACCTACGAGCAGTACTTC.

This clone was recorded once. V is TRBV19 and J is TRBJ2-6; D remains ambiguous. This CDR3 is 15 amino acids long. CDR1 LNHDA and CDR2 SQIVND come from the germline V gene (reference sequence). V dropped 5 bases and J dropped 2 bases, with 10 bases sitting between them. Written as DNA, the CDR3 is TGTGCCAGTAGTTGGAAGGTTGCTGGGGCCAACGTCCTGACTTTC. Amino acids: CASSWKVAGANVLTF.

This clone was detected only a few times. The V and J genes are TRBV12-5 and TRBJ2-6, with 7 bases aligning to TRBD1. In germline, CDR1 is LGHNT, CDR2 FRNRAP. The CDR3 sequence is 16 residues long. Trimming at V came to 7 bases and at J to 0 bases, leaving 6 bases not matched to a gene. CDR3 nucleotide sequence: TGTGCTAGTGCCCGGGACAGACCCTCTGGGGCCAACGTCCTGACTTTC. Its protein product is CASARDRPSGANVLTF.